This record looks at one T cell receptor (beta chain) sequence and its context. Deletions cut 6 bases from V and 6 bases from J, with 6 bases between. This CDR3 is 11 amino acids long. Germline V lookup: CDR1 MNHEY, CDR2 SVGAGI. This entry comes from a study of blood T cell repertoires in COVID-19. Sequenced by immunoSEQ multiplex PCR; TCRdb stores in-frame clones only, minus some. In the table there are approximately 180,000 clones, 87% of which are singletons. V and J are TRBV6-5 and TRBJ2-1, with D tentatively TRBD2 (5 bases). Sequenced sample: peripheral blood. The TCR comes from a woman aged 45-65 years with acute or convalescent COVID-19. The CDR3 spells CASRRVNEQFF. CDR3 bases: TGTGCCAGCAGGAGGGTCAATGAGCAGTTCTTC.